Each of the 16 T cell receptor beta chains below was sequenced from the same sample in a study of cytomegalovirus exposure and HLA in healthy donors. The PCR made use of 60 Vbeta and 13 Jbeta primers. Method: immunoSEQ multiplex PCR; TCRdb's copy keeps in-frame clones and lacks some. In the table there are approximately 100,000 clones, around three quarters of which are singletons. Material for sequencing was PBMCs. These receptors were obtained from a man aged 60 to 69 in good health and CMV-seropositive.

V and J are TRBV7-3 and TRBJ1-5, with D perhaps TRBD1 (5 bases). CDR3 size: 15 residues. The germline V gene has CDR1 SGHTA and CDR2 FQGTGA. Trimming cost V 2 bases and J 4 bases, with 12 bases left between them. CDR3 bases: TGTGCCAGCAGCTTAGAAGGGGATAAGAATCAGCCCCAGCATTTT. Amino acids: CASSLEGDKNQPQHF.

The CDR3, as DNA: TGTGCCACCAGCAACAGGGGCAATCAGCCCCAGCATTTT. This gives the protein CATSNRGNQPQHF. The gene calls are TRBV15 and TRBJ1-5, with TRBD1 as a possible D gene (6 bases). Looked up from germline, CDR1 is LNHNV and CDR2 is YYDKDF (reference sequence). This CDR3 comprises 13 residues. Trimming shortened V by 4 bases and J by 2 bases, and 6 bases separated the two germline ends.

As for this clone: Other DNA variants within this sample encode the same CDR3. The chain is built from TRBV7-9 and TRBJ1-1; D is perhaps TRBD1 (5 bases). With 1 base removed from V and 5 bases from J, the gap between germline ends came to 8 bases. This CDR3 spans 13 amino acids. From germline, CDR1 is SEHNR and CDR2 FQNEAQ (reference sequence). CDR3 amino acids: CASSLGGGTEAFF. In DNA, the CDR3 is TGTGCCAGCAGCTTAGGGGGGGGAACTGAAGCTTTCTTT.

This sequence joins TRBV29-1 and TRBJ1-2, with D unresolved. CDR1 and CDR2 (germline): SQVTM, ANQGSEA. Trimming removed 3 bases at V and 4 bases at J, with 6 bases between. This CDR3 is 11 amino acids long. Here the CDR3 DNA reads TGCAGCGTTGACCAGGTCTATGGCTACACCTTC. Its translation: CSVDQVYGYTF.

The chain recombines TRBV4-1 with TRBJ1-2; the D gene is possibly TRBD1 (5 bases). The CDR3 has 15 amino acids. Deletions cut 1 base from V and 3 bases from J, with 12 bases between. Germline V lookup: CDR1 MGHRA, CDR2 YSYEKL. The CDR3 DNA sequence: TGCGCCAGCAGCCAAGTGGAACAGGCGGACTATGGCTACACCTTC. Protein product: CASSQVEQADYGYTF.

The V call is TRBV6-6, the J call TRBJ1-3; 8 positions agree with TRBD1. With V trimmed by 2 bases and J by 1 base, 4 bases remained unmatched. The CDR3 has 16 residues. Germline CDR1 and CDR2: MNHNY and SVGAGI (reference sequence). The chain's CDR3 is CASSYPGDRSGNTIYF. For the CDR3, the DNA is TGTGCCAGCAGTTACCCCGGGGACAGGTCTGGAAACACCATATATTTT.

V and J are TRBV19 and TRBJ1-2; a possible D gene is TRBD1 (5 bases). There are 13 residues in the CDR3. The germline gives CDR1 LNHDA, CDR2 SQIVND (reference sequence). V lost 6 bases and J 8 bases, leaving 16 bases between the germline ends. In nucleotides, the CDR3 is TGTGCCAGTAGCCCAACGGGGGGTCAAGGCTACACCTTC. This sequence encodes CASSPTGGQGYTF.

This clone has a single count. One junction end does not reproduce the germline sequence, and a read error may be involved. This chain joins TRBV7-9 and TRBJ1-5, with 7 bases matching TRBD1. The CDR3 extends over 13 amino acids. Germline CDR1 is SEHNR and CDR2 is FQNEAQ (reference sequence). The CDR3 DNA follows: TGTTCCAGCAGCCGACAGGGAGAGGGGCCCCAGCATTTT. This translates into CSSSRQGEGPQHF.

This clone was picked up a small number of times. V usage is TRBV6-1 and J usage is TRBJ1-1, with D tentatively TRBD1 (6 bases). CDR3 length: 14 amino acids. The V gene's germline CDR1 is MNHNS and CDR2 SASEGT. The V and J ends lost 1 base and 4 bases respectively, with 10 bases between them. The chain's CDR3 is CASSEVQGITEAFF. CDR3 nucleotide sequence: TGTGCCAGCAGTGAAGTGCAGGGGATCACTGAAGCTTTCTTT.

The chain employs TRBV5-3 and TRBJ1-3; D is perhaps TRBD1 (5 bases). TRBV5-3 counts as an open reading frame of uncertain function. Deletions cut 3 bases from V and 4 bases from J, with 14 bases between. CDR3 size: 15 residues. This CDR3 is CARSSSDNQGNTIYF. The DNA of the CDR3 is TGTGCCAGAAGCTCGTCGGACAACCAAGGAAACACCATATATTTT.

J is TRBJ2-3 and V is TRBV13; 14 bases map to TRBD2. CDR1 PRHDT and CDR2 FYEKMQ come from the germline V gene (reference sequence). J lost 0 bases, V lost 9 bases, and 8 bases had no gene match. The CDR3 sequence is 17 residues long. CDR3 coding DNA: TGTGCCAGTTATCGACTAGCGGGGGGGCTAAGCACAGATACGCAGTATTTT. Protein: CASYRLAGGLSTDTQYF.

The chain carries TRBV5-1 and TRBJ2-3, with 11 positions matching TRBD2. The CDR3 totals 18 residues. Germline V gene data show CDR1 as SGHRS and CDR2 as YFSETQ. The V and J ends lost 0 bases and 0 bases, in that order; junction bases with no gene match: 6. The CDR3 sequence: CASSLAGTSGASTDTQYF. Written as DNA, the CDR3 is TGCGCCAGCAGCTTGGCGGGGACTAGCGGAGCAAGCACAGATACGCAGTATTTT.

This chain connects TRBV5-1 to TRBJ1-2; D perhaps matches TRBD1 (6 bases). Trimming took off 0 bases at V and 0 bases at J, with 9 bases between the two ends. Per the germline V gene, CDR1 is SGHRS and CDR2 is YFSETQ. The CDR3 extends over 15 amino acids. The CDR3 nucleotides read TGCGCCAGCAGCTTGGAGGCAGGGGCTAACTATGGCTACACCTTC. This translates into CASSLEAGANYGYTF.

This chain uses TRBV2 with TRBJ2-2; D is possibly TRBD2 (6 bases). CDR3 length: 13 residues. Germline V gives CDR1 SNHLY, CDR2 FYNNEI. Between the trimmed V and J ends, which lost 10 bases and 7 bases, there was a span of 16 bases. The CDR3 here is CATKGGANGELFF. The CDR3 coding sequence is TGTGCCACCAAAGGAGGGGCGAACGGGGAGCTGTTTTTT.

The chain has TRBV4-3 and TRBJ2-3; D remains unclear. V lost 3 bases to trimming and J lost 5 bases, with 9 bases between them. Germline CDR1 reads LGHNA; CDR2 reads YSLEER. The CDR3 is made up of 13 amino acids. CDR3 in amino acids: CASSHDRRDTQYF. The CDR3 DNA reads as TGCGCCAGCAGCCACGATAGGAGAGATACGCAGTATTTT.

The chain couples TRBV9 to TRBJ2-3; 11 nucleotides align to TRBD2. CDR1 and CDR2 from the germline V gene are SGDLS and YYNGEE. This CDR3 comprises 16 residues. The V gene end was trimmed by 3 bases and the J gene end by 2 bases; junction bases not matched to a gene: 5. CDR3 loop: CASSELAGGVTDTQYF. The CDR3 DNA reads TGTGCCAGCAGCGAATTAGCGGGGGGGGTCACAGATACGCAGTATTTT.